These 22 T cell receptor beta chains share one sample of origin, sequenced in a study of cytomegalovirus exposure and HLA in healthy donors. The table came from immunoSEQ multiplex PCR; TCRdb's copy has only in-frame clones and leaves some out. Altogether 75,000 to 90,000 clones are present, roughly 95% being singletons, with the ten largest covering about 1.6%. Material for sequencing was PBMCs. These receptors all stem from a man between 18 and 35 years old in good health and CMV-seropositive.

The chain joins TRBV6-1 to TRBJ1-5; the D is unclear. Germline assignment: CDR1 MNHNS and CDR2 SASEGT. V was trimmed by 4 bases and J by 6 bases, leaving 16 bases between them. The CDR3 loop spans 15 amino acids. CDR3 in amino acids: CASSASRGFGQPQHF. CDR3 nucleotide sequence: TGTGCCAGCAGTGCTTCGAGAGGGTTCGGTCAGCCCCAGCATTTT.

The chain couples TRBV27 to TRBJ2-7; 11 positions agree with TRBD2. The CDR3 extends over 17 amino acids. Germline trimming cut 6 bases from V and 5 bases from J; bases unmatched to any gene: 15. Per the germline V gene, CDR1 is MNHEY and CDR2 is SMNVEV (reference sequence). DNA for the CDR3: TGTGCCAGCAGCTCTCCCGGGACTAGCGGCCCAGCTAACGAGCAGTACTTC. Its protein product is CASSSPGTSGPANEQYF.

V is TRBV11-3 and J is TRBJ2-3, with 9 bases fitting TRBD1. The CDR3 loop spans 15 amino acids. Looked up from germline, CDR1 is SGHNT and CDR2 is YENEEA. V was pared by 5 bases and J by 2 bases, with 5 bases of the junction left unmatched. The CDR3 nucleotides are TGTGCCAGCAGCCCCACAGGGGGCAACACAGATACGCAGTATTTT. Protein: CASSPTGGNTDTQYF.

The V call is TRBV28, the J call TRBJ2-7; D gene uncertain. V was trimmed by 5 bases and J by 4 bases, leaving 9 bases between them. Germline values: CDR1 MDHEN, CDR2 SYDVKM. CDR3 length equals 12 residues. CDR3 coding DNA: TGTGCCAGCAGTGTAACTAAATACGAGCAGTACTTC. Residues: CASSVTKYEQYF.

The V gene is TRBV4-1, the J gene TRBJ2-2, with a tentative D call TRBD2 (6 bases). Germline V lookup: CDR1 MGHRA, CDR2 YSYEKL. Trimming shortened V by 5 bases and J by 1 base, and 8 bases separated the two germline ends. This CDR3 region has 14 residues. The CDR3 DNA follows: TGCGCCAGCAGCTATAGCGGGAACACCGGGGAGCTGTTTTTT. Protein sequence: CASSYSGNTGELFF.

The V gene is TRBV5-1, the J gene TRBJ2-1, with 9 positions matching TRBD1. CDR3 length equals 15 residues. Germline lookup yields CDR1 SGHRS and CDR2 YFSETQ. The V and J ends lost 3 bases and 6 bases, in that order; junction bases with no gene match: 7. CDR3 sequence reads: CASSWTGVLGNEQFF. In DNA form, the CDR3 reads TGCGCCAGCAGCTGGACAGGGGTTTTAGGCAATGAGCAGTTCTTC.

In nucleotides, the CDR3 is TGTGCCAGCAGCGTTGGCGGTACTTGGGACACCTACGAGCAGTACTTC. This encodes CASSVGGTWDTYEQYF. V and J are TRBV5-6 and TRBJ2-5; TRBD1 is a possible D gene (6 bases). The J call may be wrong; the DNA end is better matched by TRBJ2-7. Germline-derived CDR1 and CDR2 are SGHDT and YYEEEE. This CDR3 has 16 amino acids.

The gene calls are TRBV5-5 and TRBJ1-2; 7 bases align to TRBD1. The J segment lost 4 bases and the V segment lost 4 bases, leaving 4 bases of the junction unmatched. This CDR3 spans 13 amino acids. Germline values: CDR1 SGHKS, CDR2 YYEKEE (reference sequence). The CDR3 DNA reads as TGTGCCAGCAGCCCGGGACAGTCCTATGGCTACACCTTC. This sequence encodes CASSPGQSYGYTF.

The V call is TRBV6-1, the J call TRBJ1-3, with D tentatively TRBD1 (6 bases). Trimming took 7 bases from V and 0 from J, leaving 10 bases between them. The CDR3 loop spans 14 amino acids. Germline CDR1 is MNHNS and CDR2 is SASEGT. The CDR3 spells CASTGQISGNTIYF. As DNA, the CDR3 is TGTGCCAGCACCGGACAGATCTCTGGAAACACCATATATTTT.

V gene TRBV7-9 combines with J gene TRBJ2-7, with TRBD2 matching over 12 bases. V lost 5 bases, J lost 6 bases, and 8 bases stayed unmatched. The CDR3 is 15 residues long. Germline assignment: CDR1 SEHNR and CDR2 FQNEAQ (reference sequence). As DNA, the CDR3 is TGTGCCAGCAGCCCCCTAGCGGGAGGGCTAGGCGAGCAGTACTTC. Residues: CASSPLAGGLGEQYF.

The CDR3 is CASRRDRDGGRYGYTF. The CDR3 DNA follows: TGTGCCAGCAGGCGGGACAGGGATGGGGGACGCTATGGCTACACCTTC. The rearrangement links TRBV28 to TRBJ1-2; TRBD1 matches 9 bases. Germline trimming cut 6 bases from V and 4 bases from J; bases unmatched to any gene: 12. Germline loops: CDR1 MDHEN, CDR2 SYDVKM. There are 16 residues in the CDR3.

This clone was seen a single time. The rearrangement uses TRBV29-1 and TRBJ1-2; D is undetermined. CDR3 size: 14 residues. The germline V gene encodes CDR1 SQVTM and CDR2 ANQGSEA. With 5 bases removed from V and 0 bases from J, the gap between germline ends came to 13 bases. The CDR3 nucleotides are TGCAGCGTTTTGTCAGGTACCCCTAACTATGGCTACACCTTC. It yields the protein CSVLSGTPNYGYTF.

The chain joins TRBV2 to TRBJ2-3; unclear D gene. This CDR3 has 12 amino acids. Looked up from germline, CDR1 is SNHLY and CDR2 is FYNNEI. The V gene lost 7 bases and the J gene lost 0 bases, with 5 bases spanning the gap. CDR3 region: CASTYSTDTQYF. DNA of the CDR3: TGTGCCAGCACTTATAGCACAGATACGCAGTATTTT.

This clone was seen just once. The gene calls are TRBV6-1 and TRBJ1-1; D may be TRBD1 (6 bases). The V end lost 6 bases, the J end lost 4 bases, and 15 bases lay between the germline ends. CDR1 and CDR2 (germline): MNHNS, SASEGT. The CDR3 is made up of 14 amino acids. The CDR3 sequence: CASRIDRISTEAFF. CDR3 sequence (DNA): TGTGCCAGCAGGATCGACAGGATCTCCACTGAAGCTTTCTTT.

This clone has a single count. Its ends do not fully match the called genes, so a read error is possible. V usage is TRBV10-3 and J usage is TRBJ2-1; tentative D call: TRBD2 (5 bases). The germline gives CDR1 ENHRY, CDR2 SYGVKD. The CDR3 is 13 residues long. The CDR3: CAITGSSYNEQFF. The CDR3 DNA is TGTGCGATCACTGGGAGCTCCTACAATGAGCAGTTCTTC.

The genes are TRBV10-2 and TRBJ2-7; 7 nucleotides align to TRBD2. Germline CDR1 is WSHSY and CDR2 is SAAADI. The length of the CDR3 is 13 residues. V was clipped by 5 bases and J by 2 bases; unmatched bases: 3. CDR3 protein: CASSFSGTYEQYF. CDR3 nucleotide sequence: TGCGCCAGCAGTTTCAGCGGGACCTACGAGCAGTACTTC.

V and J are TRBV9 and TRBJ2-1, with 10 bases matching TRBD2. Germline values: CDR1 SGDLS, CDR2 YYNGEE. V dropped 6 bases and J dropped 3; count of bases not matched to a gene: 6. This CDR3 has 15 amino acids. CDR3 sequence reads: CASTLAGAGYNEQFF. As DNA, the CDR3 is TGTGCCAGCACCCTAGCGGGAGCCGGCTACAATGAGCAGTTCTTC.

The rearrangement links TRBV7-3 to TRBJ2-7, with D perhaps TRBD2 (6 bases). This CDR3 has 13 residues. CDR1 and CDR2 (germline): SGHTA, FQGTGA. V shed 2 bases and J shed 6 bases, with 11 bases lying between them. DNA of the CDR3: TGTGCCAGCAGCTTAGGAGGGAACCGCGAGCAGTACTTC. It yields the protein CASSLGGNREQYF.

V and J are TRBV28 and TRBJ1-1, with 9 bases aligning to TRBD1. This CDR3 contains 16 residues. Trimming at V came to 4 bases and at J to 2 bases, leaving 8 bases not matched to a gene. Germline CDR1 reads MDHEN; CDR2 reads SYDVKM. In DNA, the CDR3 is TGTGCCAGCAGTTACCCGGGACAGGGCTTCAACACTGAAGCTTTCTTT. Translated, it gives CASSYPGQGFNTEAFF. The variable domain in full, completed from reference TRBV28 and TRBJ1-1, reads DVKVTQSSRYLVKRTGEKVFLECVQDMDHENMFWYRQDPGLGLRLIYFSYDVKMKEKGDIPEGYSVSREKKERFSLILESASTNQTSMYLCASSYPGQGFNTEAFFGQGTRLTVV.

The chain is built from TRBV29-1 and TRBJ2-7, with a tentative D call TRBD1 (6 bases). The CDR3 covers 13 residues. CDR1 and CDR2 (germline): SQVTM, ANQGSEA. Trimming took 7 bases from V and 3 from J, leaving 16 bases between them. CDR3 amino acids: CSAQPGHRYEQYF. DNA of the CDR3: TGCAGCGCACAACCGGGACACCGCTACGAGCAGTACTTC.

The rearrangement joins TRBV30 to TRBJ2-1, with TRBD2 identical over 8 bases. The CDR3 length is 14 residues. Losses at the gene ends were 1 base for V and 9 bases for J; bases not matched to a gene: 8. From germline, CDR1 is GTSNPN and CDR2 SVGIG (reference sequence). CDR3 coding DNA: TGTGCCTGGAGTGCGGGACTAGAAATCAGTGAGCAGTTCTTC. It encodes CAWSAGLEISEQFF.

V gene TRBV19 combines with J gene TRBJ1-2; a weak D match, TRBD1 (6 bases). With 0 bases removed from V and 4 bases from J, the gap between germline ends came to 18 bases. This CDR3 has 17 amino acids. Germline CDR1 reads LNHDA; CDR2 reads SQIVND (reference sequence). Here the CDR3 DNA reads TGTGCCAGTAGTATAGATGGGCGCCGGGGGGCAATCTATGGCTACACCTTC. Protein product: CASSIDGRRGAIYGYTF.